These T cell receptor beta chains were read from a single sample in a study of pediatric ulcerative colitis. Method: immunoSEQ multiplex PCR; TCRdb's copy keeps in-frame clones and lacks some. The sample carries 45,000 to 55,000 clones, more than 60% recorded once. Sequencing used gut tissue. All receptors come from a girl under 18 with moderate ulcerative colitis. CDR3s include the opening cysteine and the closing phenylalanine or tryptophan. D genes are given only for firm matches. For some rows the clone size is stated as once, few or many, or as a class when expanded; others skip it.

J gene,V gene,clone size,D gene,CDR3 DNA,CDR3 protein
TRBJ1-1,TRBV6-1,-,-,TGTGCCAGCAGTGAAAGGTCGAGCACTGAAGCTTTCTTT,CASSERSSTEAFF
TRBJ2-5,TRBV5-5,-,-,TGTGCCAGCAGCTTGGGGAGGGCCCCTCAATTAGAGACCCAGTACTTC,CASSLGRAPQLETQYF
TRBJ2-5,TRBV29-1,once,-,TGCAGCGTCCCTTCTACAGGGCCGGAGACCCAGTACTTC,CSVPSTGPETQYF
TRBJ2-3,TRBV6-1,-,-,TGTGCCAGCAGTGTCCCCACCACAGATACGCAGTATTTT,CASSVPTTDTQYF
TRBJ2-7,TRBV29-1,-,-,TGCAGCGTTGAAGAACCGGGTTCCTCCTACGAGCAGTACTTC,CSVEEPGSSYEQYF
TRBJ2-5,TRBV4-1,-,-,TGCGCCAGCAGCCACAGAGACGGGACAGCGGGAGAGACCCAGTACTTC,CASSHRDGTAGETQYF
TRBJ1-5,TRBV5-1,-,-,TGCGCCAGCAGCCCTAAGGGTGGCAATCAGCCCCAGCATTTT,CASSPKGGNQPQHF
TRBJ2-5,TRBV7-9,-,-,TGTGCCAGCAGCTTCGGGCAAGAGACCCAGTACTTC,CASSFGQETQYF
TRBJ2-5,TRBV11-2,-,-,TGTGCCAGCAGCTTAGTGATTGAACAAGAGACCCAGTACTTC,CASSLVIEQETQYF
TRBJ2-2,TRBV27,-,-,TGTGCCAGCAGTCCCATTGGTAACACCGGGGAGCTGTTTTTT,CASSPIGNTGELFF
TRBJ1-3,TRBV11-2,-,-,TGTGCCAGCAGCCGAACAGGGCGCGGAAACACCATATATTTT,CASSRTGRGNTIYF
TRBJ2-1,TRBV14,-,-,TGTGCCAGCAGCCAACAACTCGGGCCCTACAATGAGCAGTTCTTC,CASSQQLGPYNEQFF
TRBJ1-3,TRBV27,-,-,TGTGCCAGCAGTTTATCGTGGGCAGTAGGCTCTGGAAACACCATATATTTT,CASSLSWAVGSGNTIYF
TRBJ2-2,TRBV5-1,-,TRBD2,TGCGCCAGCAGCCGAAGCGGGGGAACGAACACCGGGGAGCTGTTTTTT,CASSRSGGTNTGELFF
TRBJ2-2,TRBV29-1,-,TRBD2,TGCAGCGGACGGGGACTAGCGAACGGGGAGCTGTTTTTT,CSGRGLANGELFF
TRBJ1-1,TRBV11-2,few,-,TGTGCCAGCAGCCTAACACTTAAAGCTTTCTTT,CASSLTLKAFF